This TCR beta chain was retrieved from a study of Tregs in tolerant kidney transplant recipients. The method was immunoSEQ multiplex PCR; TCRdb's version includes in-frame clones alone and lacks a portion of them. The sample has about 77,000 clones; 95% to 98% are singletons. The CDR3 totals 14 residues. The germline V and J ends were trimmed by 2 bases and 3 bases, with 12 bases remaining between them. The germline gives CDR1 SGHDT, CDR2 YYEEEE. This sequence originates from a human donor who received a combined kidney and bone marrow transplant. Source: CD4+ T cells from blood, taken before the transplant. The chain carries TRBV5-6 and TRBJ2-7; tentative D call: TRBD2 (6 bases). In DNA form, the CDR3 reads TGTGCCAGCAGCTTCTCGGGAGAGGTCTACGAGCAGTACTTC. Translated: CASSFSGEVYEQYF.